This TCR beta chain was identified in a study of cytotoxic CD8 clonotypes in ibrutinib-treated CLL. Sequencing used immunoSEQ multiplex PCR; TCRdb keeps in-frame clones, though not all of them. The sample consists of about 22,000 clones, 70% to 75% of them appearing once. The CDR3 has 16 amino acids. The sequence was obtained from a human donor with chronic lymphocytic leukemia. This rearrangement joins TRBV21-1 to TRBJ2-5. TRBV21-1 is assigned pseudogene status. The sequencing here drew on PBMCs, taken after 12 months of ibrutinib treatment. The CDR3 bases are TGTGCCAGCAGCAAATTCGGGGACGGACGTTTTGAAGACCAGTACTTC. The encoded protein is CASSKFGDGRFEDQYF.